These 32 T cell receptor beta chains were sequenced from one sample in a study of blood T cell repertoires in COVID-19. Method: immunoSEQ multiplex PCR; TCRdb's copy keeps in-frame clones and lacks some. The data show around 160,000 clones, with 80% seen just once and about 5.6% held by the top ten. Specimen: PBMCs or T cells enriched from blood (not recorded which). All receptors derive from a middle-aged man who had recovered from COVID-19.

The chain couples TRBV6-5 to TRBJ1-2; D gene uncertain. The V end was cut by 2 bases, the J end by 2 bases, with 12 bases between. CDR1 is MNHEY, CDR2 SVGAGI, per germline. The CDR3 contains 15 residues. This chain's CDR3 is CASSYGGFLNYGYTF. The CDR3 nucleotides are TGTGCCAGCAGTTACGGCGGTTTCTTGAACTATGGCTACACCTTC.

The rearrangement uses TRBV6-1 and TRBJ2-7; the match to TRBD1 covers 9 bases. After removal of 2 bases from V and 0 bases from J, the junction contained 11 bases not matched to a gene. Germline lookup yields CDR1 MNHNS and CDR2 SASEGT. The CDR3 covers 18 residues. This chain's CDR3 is CASSERPPGQGYSYEQYV. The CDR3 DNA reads TGTGCCAGCAGTGAAAGGCCCCCGGGACAGGGTTACTCCTACGAGCAGTACGTC.

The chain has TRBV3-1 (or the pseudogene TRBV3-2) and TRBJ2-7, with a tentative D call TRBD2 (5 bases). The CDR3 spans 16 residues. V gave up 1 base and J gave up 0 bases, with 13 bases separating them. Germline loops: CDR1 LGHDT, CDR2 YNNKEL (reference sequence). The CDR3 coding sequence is TGTGCCAGCAGCCAAGCCTTACTAGGGAGCTCCTACGAGCAGTACTTC. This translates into CASSQALLGSSYEQYF.

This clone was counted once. The CDR3 is CASRDSSGANVLTF. CDR3 DNA sequence: TGTGCCAGTCGAGACAGCTCTGGGGCCAACGTCCTGACTTTC. The V call is TRBV6-4, the J call TRBJ2-6; TRBD1 might be the D (5 bases). Trimming left V 9 bases short and J 0 bases short, with 9 bases between. This CDR3 has 14 residues. CDR1 is MRHNA, CDR2 SNTAGT, per germline.

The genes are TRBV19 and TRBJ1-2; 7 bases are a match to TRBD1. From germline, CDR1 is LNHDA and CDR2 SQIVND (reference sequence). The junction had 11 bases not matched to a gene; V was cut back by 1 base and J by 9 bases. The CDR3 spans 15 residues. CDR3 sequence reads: CASSIGMGQSHRYTF. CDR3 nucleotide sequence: TGTGCCAGTAGTATAGGCATGGGACAGAGTCATCGCTACACCTTC.

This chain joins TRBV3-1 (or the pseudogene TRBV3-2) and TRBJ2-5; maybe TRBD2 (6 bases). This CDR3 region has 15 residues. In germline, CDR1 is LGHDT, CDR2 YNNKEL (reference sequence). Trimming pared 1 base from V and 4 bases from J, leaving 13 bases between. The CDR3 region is CASSQGGRLGETQYF. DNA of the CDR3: TGTGCCAGCAGCCAAGGGGGGAGGTTAGGAGAGACCCAGTACTTC.

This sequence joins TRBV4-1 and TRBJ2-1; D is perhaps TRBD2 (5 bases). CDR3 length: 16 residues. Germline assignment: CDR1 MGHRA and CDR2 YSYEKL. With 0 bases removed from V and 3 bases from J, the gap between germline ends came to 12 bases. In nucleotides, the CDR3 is TGCGCCAGCAGCCAAGAGAGGACTCAGCTCTACAATGAGCAGTTCTTC. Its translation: CASSQERTQLYNEQFF.

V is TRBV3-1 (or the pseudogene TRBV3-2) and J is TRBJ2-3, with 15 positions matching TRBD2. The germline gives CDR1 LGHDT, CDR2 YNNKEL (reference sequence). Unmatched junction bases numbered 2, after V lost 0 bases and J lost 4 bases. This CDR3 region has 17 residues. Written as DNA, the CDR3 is TGTGCCAGCAGCCAAGAGGGACTAGCGGGGGGCCCAGATACGCAGTATTTT. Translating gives CASSQEGLAGGPDTQYF.

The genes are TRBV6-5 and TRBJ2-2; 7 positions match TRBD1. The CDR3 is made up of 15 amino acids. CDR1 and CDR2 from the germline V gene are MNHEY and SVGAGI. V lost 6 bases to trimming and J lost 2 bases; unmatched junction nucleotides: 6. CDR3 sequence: CASRPGTANTGELFF. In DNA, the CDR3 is TGTGCCAGCAGACCCGGGACAGCAAACACCGGGGAGCTGTTTTTT.

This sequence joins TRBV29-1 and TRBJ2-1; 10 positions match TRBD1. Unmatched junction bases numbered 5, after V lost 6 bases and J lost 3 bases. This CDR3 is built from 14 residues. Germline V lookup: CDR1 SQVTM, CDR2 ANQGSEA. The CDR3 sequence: CSVGQGGFYNEQFF. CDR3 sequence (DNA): TGCAGCGTCGGACAGGGGGGATTCTACAATGAGCAGTTCTTC.

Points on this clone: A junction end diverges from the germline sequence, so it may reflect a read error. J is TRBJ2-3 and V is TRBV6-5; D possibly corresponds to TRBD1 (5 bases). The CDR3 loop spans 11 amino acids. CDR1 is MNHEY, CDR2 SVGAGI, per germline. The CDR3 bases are TGTGCCAGCAGTTTCAGGGATAGGCAGTATTTT. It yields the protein CASSFRDRQYF.

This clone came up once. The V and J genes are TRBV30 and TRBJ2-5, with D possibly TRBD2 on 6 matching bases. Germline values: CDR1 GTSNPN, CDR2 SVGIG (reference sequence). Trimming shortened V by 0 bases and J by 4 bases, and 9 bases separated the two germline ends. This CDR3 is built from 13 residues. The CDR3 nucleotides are TGTGCCTGGAGTGTTATGGGGGGAGAGACCCAGTACTTC. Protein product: CAWSVMGGETQYF. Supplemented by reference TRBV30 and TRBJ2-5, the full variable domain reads SQTIHQWPATLVQPVGSPLSLECTVEGTSNPNLYWYRQAAGRGLQLLFYSVGIGQISSEVPQNLSASRPQDRQFILSSKKLLLSDSGFYLCAWSVMGGETQYFGPGTRLLVL.

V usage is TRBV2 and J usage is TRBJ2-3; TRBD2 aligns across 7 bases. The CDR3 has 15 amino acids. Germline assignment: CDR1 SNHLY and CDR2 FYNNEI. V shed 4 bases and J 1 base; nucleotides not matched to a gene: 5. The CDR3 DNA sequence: TGTGCCAGCAGTGTCGCTAGCGGAGGCACAGATACGCAGTATTTT. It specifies CASSVASGGTDTQYF.

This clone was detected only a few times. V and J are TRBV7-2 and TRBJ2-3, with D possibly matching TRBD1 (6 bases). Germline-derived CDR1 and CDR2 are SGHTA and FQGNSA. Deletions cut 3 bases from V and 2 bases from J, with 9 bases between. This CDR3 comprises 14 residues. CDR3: CASSFRGPTDTQYF. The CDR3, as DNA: TGTGCCAGCAGCTTCAGGGGTCCCACAGATACGCAGTATTTT.

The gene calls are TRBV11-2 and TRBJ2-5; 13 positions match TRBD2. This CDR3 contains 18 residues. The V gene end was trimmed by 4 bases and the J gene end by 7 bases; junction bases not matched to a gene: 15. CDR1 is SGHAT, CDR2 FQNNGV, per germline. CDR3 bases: TGTGCCAGCAGCTCCGGGAGGACTAGCGGGGGTGGGTTTGGGACCCAGTACTTC. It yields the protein CASSSGRTSGGGFGTQYF.

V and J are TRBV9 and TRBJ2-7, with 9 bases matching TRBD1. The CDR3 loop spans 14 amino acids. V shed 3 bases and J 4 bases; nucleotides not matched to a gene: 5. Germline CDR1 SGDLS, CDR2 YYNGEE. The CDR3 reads CASSAHGTGYEQYF. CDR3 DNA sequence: TGTGCCAGCAGCGCTCACGGGACAGGGTACGAGCAGTACTTC.

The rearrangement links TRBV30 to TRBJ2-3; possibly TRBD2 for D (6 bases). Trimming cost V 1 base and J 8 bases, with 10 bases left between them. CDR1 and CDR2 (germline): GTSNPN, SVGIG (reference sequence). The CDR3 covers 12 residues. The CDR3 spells CAWSATEGTQYF. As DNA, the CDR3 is TGTGCCTGGAGTGCTACGGAGGGTACGCAGTATTTT.

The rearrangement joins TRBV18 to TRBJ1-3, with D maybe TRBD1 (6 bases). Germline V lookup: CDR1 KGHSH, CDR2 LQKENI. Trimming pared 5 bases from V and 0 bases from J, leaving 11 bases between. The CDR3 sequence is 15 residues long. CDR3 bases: TGTGCCAGCTCAGCCAGGGGTTCCTCTGGAAACACCATATATTTT. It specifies CASSARGSSGNTIYF.

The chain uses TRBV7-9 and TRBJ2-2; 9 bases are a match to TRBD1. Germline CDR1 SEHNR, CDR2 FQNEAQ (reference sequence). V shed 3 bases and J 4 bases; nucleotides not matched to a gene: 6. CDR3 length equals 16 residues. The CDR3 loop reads CASSFVNRGLTGELFF. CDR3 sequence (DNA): TGTGCCAGCAGCTTTGTTAACAGGGGGCTCACCGGGGAGCTGTTTTTT.

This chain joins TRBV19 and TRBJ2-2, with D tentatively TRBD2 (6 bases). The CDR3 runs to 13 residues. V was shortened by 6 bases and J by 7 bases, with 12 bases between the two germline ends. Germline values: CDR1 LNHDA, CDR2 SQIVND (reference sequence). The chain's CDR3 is CASRGTLGGELFF. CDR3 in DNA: TGTGCCAGTAGGGGGACTTTAGGCGGGGAGCTGTTTTTT. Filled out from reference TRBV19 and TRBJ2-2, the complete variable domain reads DGGITQSPKYLFRKEGQNVTLSCEQNLNHDAMYWYRQDPGQGLRLIYYSQIVNDFQKGDIAEGYSVSREKKESFPLTVTSAQKNPTAFYLCASRGTLGGELFFGEGSRLTVL.

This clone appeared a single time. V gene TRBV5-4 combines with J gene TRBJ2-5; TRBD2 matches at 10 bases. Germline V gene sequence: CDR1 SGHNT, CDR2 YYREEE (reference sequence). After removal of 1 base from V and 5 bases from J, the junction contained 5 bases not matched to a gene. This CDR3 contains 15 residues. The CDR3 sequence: CASSLQRGGQETQYF. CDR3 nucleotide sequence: TGTGCCAGCAGCTTGCAGCGGGGGGGTCAGGAGACCCAGTACTTC.

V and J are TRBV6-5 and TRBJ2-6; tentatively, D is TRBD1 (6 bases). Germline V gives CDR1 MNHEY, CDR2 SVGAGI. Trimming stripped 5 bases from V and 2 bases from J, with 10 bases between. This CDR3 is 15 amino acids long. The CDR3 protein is CASSNEGAGANVLTF. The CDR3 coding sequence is TGTGCCAGCAGTAACGAGGGGGCTGGGGCCAACGTCCTGACTTTC.

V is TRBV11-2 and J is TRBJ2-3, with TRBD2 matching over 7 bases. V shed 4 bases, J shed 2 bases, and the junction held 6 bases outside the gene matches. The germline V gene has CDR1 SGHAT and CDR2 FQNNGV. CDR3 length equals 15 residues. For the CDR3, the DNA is TGTGCCAGCAGCTCAGTCGGGGGGTCCACAGATACGCAGTATTTT. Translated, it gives CASSSVGGSTDTQYF.

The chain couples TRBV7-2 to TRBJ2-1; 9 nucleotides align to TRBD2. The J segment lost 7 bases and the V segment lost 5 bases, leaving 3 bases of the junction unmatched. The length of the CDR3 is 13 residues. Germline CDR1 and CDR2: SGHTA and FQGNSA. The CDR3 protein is CASSRSGGNEQFF. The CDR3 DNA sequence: TGTGCCAGCAGCCGTAGCGGGGGTAATGAGCAGTTCTTC.

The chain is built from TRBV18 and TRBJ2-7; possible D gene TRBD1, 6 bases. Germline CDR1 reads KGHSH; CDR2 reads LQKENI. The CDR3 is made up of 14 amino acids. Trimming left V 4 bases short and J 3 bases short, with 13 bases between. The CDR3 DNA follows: TGTGCCAGCTCACTTGGACAGAGCAACTACGAGCAGTACTTC. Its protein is CASSLGQSNYEQYF.

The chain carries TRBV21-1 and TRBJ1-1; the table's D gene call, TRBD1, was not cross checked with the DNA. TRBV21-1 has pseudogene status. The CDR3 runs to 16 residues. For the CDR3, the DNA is TGTGCCAGCAGCAAAGGAGGGGGCAGAGCGAACACTGAAGCTTTCTTT. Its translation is CASSKGGGRANTEAFF.

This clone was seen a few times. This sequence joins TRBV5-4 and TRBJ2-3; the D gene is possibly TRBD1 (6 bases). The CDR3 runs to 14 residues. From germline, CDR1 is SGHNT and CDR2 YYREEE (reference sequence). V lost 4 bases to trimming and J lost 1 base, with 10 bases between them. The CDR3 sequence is CASSNAGGTDTQYF. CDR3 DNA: TGTGCCAGCAGCAATGCAGGGGGCACAGATACGCAGTATTTT.

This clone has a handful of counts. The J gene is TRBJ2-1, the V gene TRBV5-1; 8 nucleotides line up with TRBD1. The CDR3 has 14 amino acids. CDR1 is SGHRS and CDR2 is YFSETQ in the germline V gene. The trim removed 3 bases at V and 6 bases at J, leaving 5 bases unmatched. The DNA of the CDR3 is TGCGCCAGCAGCTCGGACAGGGTTGGCAATGAGCAGTTCTTC. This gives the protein CASSSDRVGNEQFF. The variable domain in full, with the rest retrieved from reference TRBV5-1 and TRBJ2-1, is KAGVTQTPRYLIKTRGQQVTLSCSPISGHRSVSWYQQTPGQGLQFLFEYFSETQRNKGNFPGRFSGRQFSNSRSEMNVSTLELGDSALYLCASSSDRVGNEQFFGPGTRLTVL.

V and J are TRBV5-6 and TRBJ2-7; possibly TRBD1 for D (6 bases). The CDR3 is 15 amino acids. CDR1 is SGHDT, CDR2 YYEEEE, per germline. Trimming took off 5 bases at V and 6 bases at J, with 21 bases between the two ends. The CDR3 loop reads CASSPQGGGHSEQYF. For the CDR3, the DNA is TGTGCCAGCAGTCCACAGGGTGGGGGACATTCCGAGCAGTACTTC. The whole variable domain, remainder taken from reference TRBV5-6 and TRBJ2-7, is DAGVTQSPTHLIKTRGQQVTLRCSPKSGHDTVSWYQQALGQGPQFIFQYYEEEERQRGNFPDRFSGHQFPNYSSELNVNALLLGDSALYLCASSPQGGGHSEQYFGPGTRLTVT.

The CDR3 protein is CSVPGQGSNGYTF. The CDR3 DNA reads TGCAGCGTTCCGGGACAGGGCAGTAATGGCTACACCTTC. This chain uses TRBV29-1 with TRBJ1-2; TRBD1 matches 9 bases. Germline-derived CDR1 and CDR2 are SQVTM and ANQGSEA. The J segment lost 6 bases and the V segment lost 5 bases, leaving 7 bases of the junction unmatched. The CDR3 has 13 amino acids.

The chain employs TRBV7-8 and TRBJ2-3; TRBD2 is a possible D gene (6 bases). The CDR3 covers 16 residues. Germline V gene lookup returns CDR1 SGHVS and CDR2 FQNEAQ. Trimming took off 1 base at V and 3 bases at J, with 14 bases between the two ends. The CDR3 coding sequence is TGTGCCAGCAGCTTAGAGGGAGGTCAGGTAACAGATACGCAGTATTTT. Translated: CASSLEGGQVTDTQYF.

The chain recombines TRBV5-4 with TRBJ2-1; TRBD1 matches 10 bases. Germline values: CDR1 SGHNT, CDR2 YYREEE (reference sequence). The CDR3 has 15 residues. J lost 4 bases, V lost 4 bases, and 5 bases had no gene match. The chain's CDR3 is CASSGGQGVYNEQFF. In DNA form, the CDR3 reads TGTGCCAGCAGCGGCGGACAGGGGGTATACAATGAGCAGTTCTTC.